In its sample, the clone carrying this T cell receptor beta chain was seen a few times. Its antigen is unknown. The V gene's germline CDR1 is GTSNPN and CDR2 SVGIG (reference sequence). This CDR3 comprises 12 residues. Trimming left V 4 bases short and J 6 bases short, with 12 bases between. Produced via immunoSEQ multiplex PCR; TCRdb's table is partial and in-frame only. Of 46,000 or so clones listed, just under 80% are singletons. This specimen belongs to a study of memory CD4+ T cells and cytomegalovirus serostatus. The sort gate was single viable CD3+CD4+CD8-CD45RO+ cells for memory CD4+ T cells. Positive selection with CD4 microbeads enriched total CD4+ T cells. Study-wide results and caveats: CD4+ memory repertoires contained about two fifths of the roughly 160 reported CMV TCRbeta sequences.

Sequencing was carried out using memory CD4+ T cells from blood. The chain uses TRBV30 and TRBJ2-5; TRBD2 is a possible D gene (5 bases). This clonotype was obtained from an adult in good health and CMV-seronegative. CDR3 loop: CAWKPSSKTQYF. For the CDR3, the DNA is TGTGCCTGGAAGCCTAGCTCGAAGACCCAGTACTTC.